This T cell receptor beta chain is from a study of blood T cell repertoires in COVID-19. At the level of the study: COVID-19 samples collected from the United States, Italy and Spain covered acute and convalescent phases.

Between the trimmed V and J ends, which lost 2 bases and 5 bases, there was a span of 7 bases. The CDR3 is 14 residues long. Germline V lookup: CDR1 MGHDK, CDR2 SYGVNS. Clones were sequenced by immunoSEQ multiplex PCR, and TCRdb holds only the in-frame ones, with some missing. In the table there are a few hundred thousand clones, 75% to 85% of which are singletons. Specimen: PBMCs or T cells enriched from blood (not recorded which). The rearrangement links TRBV25-1 to TRBJ1-6; D is unclear. This TCR was sampled from a man in his forties who had recovered from COVID-19. The chain's CDR3 is CASSEGQNNSPLHF. As DNA, the CDR3 is TGTGCCAGCAGTGAAGGTCAGAATAATTCACCCCTCCACTTT.